This passage covers 5 T cell receptor beta chains from one sample sequenced in a study of identical twins. TCRdb passed the 5' RACE reads through MiXCR, listing each CDR3 protein once. The profile covers 520,000 or so distinct CDR3 sequences, with under 25% appearing a single time and around 1% taken by the ten largest. The same data also went into a second study, on T cells expressing NK-cell markers.

The sequencing sample was made of CD4+ T cells sorted from blood. Source of these receptors: a young woman in good health.

This clonotype was found a few times. The CDR3: CASIFRRRRNEQFF. The CDR3 nucleotides read TGTGCCAGCATCTTTAGAAGGAGGAGGAATGAGCAGTTCTTC. The gene calls are TRBV3-1 and TRBJ2-1, with D possibly TRBD2 on 5 matching bases. Trimming stripped 7 bases from V and 7 bases from J, with 17 bases between. Germline CDR1 reads LGHDT; CDR2 reads YNNKEL (reference sequence). The CDR3 loop spans 14 amino acids.

This rearrangement joins TRBV28 to TRBJ1-1; D ambiguous. V gave up 2 bases and J gave up 3 bases, with 10 bases separating them. The CDR3 is 14 amino acids. Germline V lookup: CDR1 MDHEN, CDR2 SYDVKM. CDR3 nucleotide sequence: TGTGCCAGCAGTTTACTTACCCGAGACACTGAAGCTTTCTTT. Protein product: CASSLLTRDTEAFF. Drawing the rest from reference TRBV28 and TRBJ1-1, the complete variable domain is DVKVTQSSRYLVKRTGEKVFLECVQDMDHENMFWYRQDPGLGLRLIYFSYDVKMKEKGDIPEGYSVSREKKERFSLILESASTNQTSMYLCASSLLTRDTEAFFGQGTRLTVV.

This clonotype has only a few counts. The CDR3 DNA reads TGTGCCTCCACTTCGGGGGGCCACACCGGGGAGCTGTTTTTT. Translation: CASTSGGHTGELFF. This chain uses TRBV12-3 or TRBV12-4 with TRBJ2-2; D might be TRBD2 (7 bases). This CDR3 region has 14 residues. The V and J ends lost 11 bases and 3 bases respectively, with 16 bases between them.

The V and J genes are TRBV5-1 and TRBJ2-5, with D possibly matching TRBD2 (5 bases). Germline V gene data show CDR1 as SGHRS and CDR2 as YFSETQ. Trimming shortened V by 3 bases and J by 6 bases, and 24 bases separated the two germline ends. The CDR3 length is 17 residues. Written as DNA, the CDR3 is TGCGCCAGCAGCTCCGTGACACGGAGTAACCCGGGGAAGACCCAGTACTTC. Protein sequence: CASSSVTRSNPGKTQYF.

This clonotype was counted ten times or more. The rearrangement joins TRBV10-3 to TRBJ2-1; 8 bases are shared with TRBD1. V lost 0 bases, J lost 9 bases, and 13 bases stayed unmatched. Germline V lookup: CDR1 ENHRY, CDR2 SYGVKD. The CDR3 loop spans 17 amino acids. As DNA, the CDR3 is TGTGCCATCAGTGAGTCGATCGCGGACAGGGTAGGGGGTGAGCAGTTCTTC. It translates to CAISESIADRVGGEQFF.